A single sample is the source of the 19 T cell receptor beta chains below, sequenced in a study of prognosis after radiotherapy for stage I lung cancer. Genomic DNA was the source, and TCR beta CDR3 was amplified from it by two-round multiplex PCR. Primers were specific to each TRBV and TRBJ gene in first-round PCR. A single record per CDR3 protein comes from TCRdb applying MiXCR to the multiplex PCR reads. In the table there are fewer than 25,000 distinct CDR3 sequences, under 40% of which are singletons. The sample was PBMCs, taken before or after stereotactic body radiation therapy (not recorded which). The receptors derive from a donor of 50 years or more with non-small cell lung cancer.

J is TRBJ2-3 and V is TRBV28; D ambiguous. V was cut by 5 bases and J by 3 bases, with 21 bases left in between. CDR1 MDHEN and CDR2 SYDVKM come from the germline V gene. The CDR3 extends over 17 amino acids. The CDR3 spells CASSQAVGARNTDTQYF. The CDR3 nucleotides are TGTGCCAGCAGTCAAGCTGTGGGCGCGCGGAATACAGATACGCAGTATTTT.

This clonotype showed up many times. This chain uses TRBV28 with TRBJ1-5, with unresolved D. The germline V gene encodes CDR1 MDHEN and CDR2 SYDVKM. CDR3 length: 14 residues. Deletions cut 5 bases from V and 4 bases from J, with 12 bases between. CDR3 bases: TGTGCCAGCAGTCTTCGGACGGCAAATCAGCCCCAGCATTTT. Translation gives CASSLRTANQPQHF. The whole variable domain, filled in from reference TRBV28 and TRBJ1-5, reads DVKVTQSSRYLVKRTGEKVFLECVQDMDHENMFWYRQDPGLGLRLIYFSYDVKMKEKGDIPEGYSVSREKKERFSLILESASTNQTSMYLCASSLRTANQPQHFGDGTRLSIL.

This clonotype was recorded at least ten times. The J gene is TRBJ2-1, the V gene TRBV7-3; 11 bases are a match to TRBD2. The CDR3 covers 15 residues. The V segment lost 5 bases and the J segment 4 bases; nucleotides outside the gene matches: 4. CDR1 SGHTA and CDR2 FQGTGA come from the germline V gene. The CDR3 spells CASSQGLAVYNEQFF. CDR3 DNA: TGTGCCAGCAGCCAGGGACTAGCGGTTTACAATGAGCAGTTCTTC. The variable domain in full, completed from reference TRBV7-3 and TRBJ2-1, reads GAGVSQTPSNKVTEKGKYVELRCDPISGHTALYWYRQSLGQGPEFLIYFQGTGAADDSGLPNDRFFAVRPEGSVSTLKIQRTERGDSAVYLCASSQGLAVYNEQFFGPGTRLTVL.

On this clonotype itself: It is likely a read error: a sequence one base away is far more abundant. This sequence joins TRBV2 and TRBJ2-3, with D maybe TRBD1 (6 bases). CDR3 length equals 15 residues. V was cut by 7 bases and J by 2 bases, with 16 bases left in between. The germline V gene encodes CDR1 SNHLY and CDR2 FYNNEI. CDR3 loop: CASIIGTTTTDTQYF. CDR3 coding DNA: TGTGCCAGCATCATCGGGACAACGACCACAGATACGCAGTATTTT.

This clonotype was counted ten times or more. The V gene is TRBV18, the J gene TRBJ1-2; a weak D match, TRBD1 (6 bases). This CDR3 contains 12 residues. Trimming removed 4 bases from V and 7 bases from J, with 10 bases in between. Per germline, CDR1 KGHSH and CDR2 LQKENI. The CDR3 DNA reads as TGTGCCAGCTCACGCGGGGGCAGTGGCTACACCTTC. Translated: CASSRGGSGYTF.

This rearrangement joins TRBV24-1 to TRBJ2-7; the D call may be TRBD1 or TRBD2 (5 bases each). The ends were cut back, 4 bases at V and 0 bases at J, with 15 bases in the middle. CDR3 length: 16 amino acids. The germline V gene encodes CDR1 KGHDR and CDR2 SFDVKD. In DNA form, the CDR3 reads TGTGCCACCAGTGAGGGCCGCCGGGACGGCTCCTACGAGCAGTACTTC. This translates into CATSEGRRDGSYEQYF.

This clonotype was counted many times. V usage is TRBV6-5 and J usage is TRBJ2-7; a possible D gene is TRBD1 (6 bases). The CDR3 extends over 19 amino acids. Trimming shortened V by 0 bases and J by 2 bases, and 23 bases separated the two germline ends. CDR1 and CDR2 from the germline V gene are MNHEY and SVGAGI. The CDR3 coding sequence is TGTGCCAGCAGTTACTCGAGTCAGGGGATGAGGGTCTCGACCTACGAGCAGTACTTC. Amino acids: CASSYSSQGMRVSTYEQYF.

This clonotype was seen many times. The chain's CDR3 is CASSPRGGNYGYTF. The CDR3 DNA reads TGTGCCAGCAGCCCTCGCGGGGGGAACTATGGCTACACCTTC. The chain is built from TRBV12-3 or TRBV12-4 and TRBJ1-2; TRBD1 is a possible D gene (5 bases). The CDR3 length is 14 residues. Trimming left V 6 bases short and J 2 bases short, with 13 bases between.

This clonotype was observed a few times. At one of its ends the junction is not consistent with the germline gene, which may arise from a read error. The J gene is TRBJ1-6, the V gene TRBV28; D unclear. Germline V gene sequence: CDR1 MDHEN, CDR2 SYDVKM. This CDR3 has 16 amino acids. CDR3 loop: CAGSGSLSSYNSPLHF. The CDR3 nucleotides are TGTGCCGGCAGTGGTTCACTTAGCTCCTATAATTCACCCCTCCACTTT.

Note on this clonotype: Being one base from a much bigger clone, this may be a read error. The chain's CDR3 is CASSRSGINQPQHF. The CDR3 region has the DNA TGTGCCAGTAGTCGATCGGGTATCAATCAGCCCCAGCATTTT. The J gene is TRBJ1-5, the V gene TRBV19; D is undetermined. The V end was cut by 5 bases, the J end by 3 bases, with 11 bases between. In germline, CDR1 is LNHDA, CDR2 SQIVND (reference sequence). The CDR3 loop spans 14 amino acids. Together with reference TRBV19 and TRBJ1-5, the CDR3 gives the full variable domain: DGGITQSPKYLFRKEGQNVTLSCEQNLNHDAMYWYRQDPGQGLRLIYYSQIVNDFQKGDIAEGYSVSREKKESFPLTVTSAQKNPTAFYLCASSRSGINQPQHFGDGTRLSIL.

This clonotype was seen many times. J is TRBJ2-1 and V is TRBV28; the D call may be TRBD1 or TRBD2 (5 bases each). Germline values: CDR1 MDHEN, CDR2 SYDVKM. Between the trimmed V and J ends, which lost 7 bases and 7 bases, there was a span of 20 bases. This CDR3 contains 15 residues. The chain's CDR3 is CASTLWTHSGNEQFF. CDR3 sequence (DNA): TGTGCCAGCACGCTTTGGACTCATTCAGGGAATGAGCAGTTCTTC.

This clonotype was observed at least ten times. V gene TRBV11-3 combines with J gene TRBJ2-6, with D uncertain. The germline CDR1 and CDR2 sequences are SGHNT and YENEEA. This CDR3 spans 13 amino acids. V lost 10 bases and J lost 0, with 7 bases in between. The CDR3: CATRPSGANVLTF. The CDR3 DNA follows: TGTGCCACCAGACCCTCTGGGGCCAACGTCCTGACTTTC. The full variable domain, completed using reference TRBV11-3 and TRBJ2-6, is EAGVVQSPRYKIIEKKQPVAFWCNPISGHNTLYWYLQNLGQGPELLIRYENEEAVDDSQLPKDRFSAERLKGVDSTLKIQPAELGDSAVYLCATRPSGANVLTFGAGSRLTVL.

This clonotype was seen more than once but under ten times. A much bigger clone sits one base away, suggesting this may be a read error. The J gene is TRBJ2-3, the V gene TRBV20-1, with 7 bases lining up with TRBD2. CDR3 size: 16 residues. Trimming took 5 bases from V and 3 from J; bases not matched to a gene: 14. Germline V gene lookup returns CDR1 DFQATT and CDR2 SNEGSKA (reference sequence). Here the CDR3 DNA reads TGCAGTGCTGGGGGGGATACTAACGGGGGAACAGATACGCAGTATTTT. Amino acids: CSAGGDTNGGTDTQYF.

For this clonotype: Since a much larger clone is just one base distant, this may be a read error. The chain has TRBV4-2 and TRBJ2-1; 10 bases map to TRBD1. Germline CDR1 LGHNA, CDR2 YNFKEQ. CDR3 length: 16 amino acids. The CDR3 region is CASSQEGGQGSNEHFF. CDR3 in DNA: TGTGCCAGCAGCCAAGAGGGGGGACAGGGGTCCAATGAGCATTTCTTC.

J is TRBJ1-2 and V is TRBV12-3 or TRBV12-4, with 8 bases matching TRBD1. With V trimmed by 5 bases and J by 1 base, 9 bases remained unmatched. The CDR3 length is 16 residues. The CDR3 sequence: CASSKTGDALNYGYTF. The CDR3 nucleotides are TGTGCCAGCAGTAAGACAGGGGACGCCCTTAACTATGGCTACACCTTC.

Ten or more counts support this clonotype. The chain links TRBV25-1 to TRBJ2-2; D is unclear. Germline values: CDR1 MGHDK, CDR2 SYGVNS. The CDR3 is 14 residues long. V dropped 3 bases and J dropped 1 base, with 6 bases sitting between them. The chain's CDR3 is CASSDRLNTGELFF. The CDR3 nucleotides are TGTGCCAGCAGTGACAGGTTGAACACCGGGGAGCTGTTTTTT.

This clonotype was detected ten times or more. CDR3 DNA sequence: TGCGCCAGCAGCTTCGGGACTAGCGGGCTCTACAATGAGCAGTTCTTC. Protein product: CASSFGTSGLYNEQFF. The chain is built from TRBV5-1 and TRBJ2-1; 12 bases line up with TRBD2. The V and J ends lost 2 bases and 3 bases, in that order; junction bases with no gene match: 3. Germline V gene data show CDR1 as SGHRS and CDR2 as YFSETQ. This CDR3 is 16 amino acids long. Supplemented by reference TRBV5-1 and TRBJ2-1, the full variable domain reads KAGVTQTPRYLIKTRGQQVTLSCSPISGHRSVSWYQQTPGQGLQFLFEYFSETQRNKGNFPGRFSGRQFSNSRSEMNVSTLELGDSALYLCASSFGTSGLYNEQFFGPGTRLTVL.

This clonotype was counted between two and nine times. The V and J genes are TRBV12-3 or TRBV12-4 and TRBJ1-5; D remains unclear. The CDR3 covers 14 residues. Trimming stripped 6 bases from V and 6 bases from J, with 15 bases between. The CDR3 DNA sequence: TGTGCCAGCAGCCACGCGGGGTTGGGTCAGCCCCAGCATTTT. This gives the protein CASSHAGLGQPQHF.

Comment on this clonotype: At one of its ends the junction is not consistent with the germline gene, which may arise from a read error. J is TRBJ1-1 and V is TRBV18; D possibly corresponds to TRBD1 (5 bases). The CDR3 runs to 11 residues. The V gene's germline CDR1 is KGHSH and CDR2 LQKENI. DNA for the CDR3: TGTGCCGGCTCACCAGGGCTGTGGGCTTTCTTT. It codes for CAGSPGLWAFF.